Listed below are T cell receptor beta chains from one sample, sequenced in a study of blood T cell repertoires in COVID-19. The repertoire was sequenced with immunoSEQ multiplex PCR; TCRdb's copy has only in-frame clones and lacks some. The sample lists about 100,000 clones, about four fifths seen once, with 18% in the top ten. The sample taken for sequencing was peripheral blood. The receptors come from a woman older than 75 with active or convalescent COVID-19. CDR3s include the opening cysteine and the closing phenylalanine or tryptophan. Each record gives: J gene, D gene, clone size, V gene, CDR3 protein, CDR3 DNA. A D gene is named only where the DNA matches it firmly. A clone size is listed for some rows: how often the clone was seen (once, few, many), or a class if it is expanded.

>TRBJ2-5|-|-|TRBV7-2
CASSYSGNSPQGVPQYF
TGTGCCAGCAGCTACTCCGGTAACAGCCCGCAGGGTGTTCCCCAGTACTTC
>TRBJ1-4|TRBD1|-|TRBV7-2
CASSPGTGISEKLFF
TGTGCCAGCAGCCCCGGGACAGGGATCAGTGAAAAACTGTTTTTT
>TRBJ2-2|-|-|TRBV7-9
CASRGGAGGELFF
TGTGCCAGCAGAGGAGGGGCGGGCGGGGAGCTGTTTTTT
>TRBJ2-5|-|-|TRBV10-1
CASSDTREETQYF
TGCGCCAGCAGTGACACCAGGGAAGAGACCCAGTACTTC
>TRBJ2-5|-|-|TRBV5-4
CASSLSRGGGETQYF
TGTGCCAGCTCTCTTTCGCGGGGAGGGGGGGAGACCCAGTACTTC
>TRBJ2-7|TRBD2|few|TRBV2
CASSEIPRLAGYEQYF
TGTGCCAGCAGTGAAATCCCAAGACTAGCGGGATACGAGCAGTACTTC
>TRBJ2-1|-|few|TRBV24-1
CATSEGGRVGYNEQFF
TGTGCCACCAGTGAGGGGGGAAGGGTTGGCTACAATGAGCAGTTCTTC
>TRBJ2-3|TRBD1|once|TRBV18
CASSPSDRGQRDTQYF
TGTGCCAGCTCACCCTCGGACAGGGGGCAGAGAGATACGCAGTATTTT
>TRBJ2-3|TRBD2|-|TRBV5-4
CASSFRSGSVDTQYF
TGTGCCAGCAGCTTCCGAAGCGGGAGTGTAGATACGCAGTATTTT
>TRBJ1-1|-|few|TRBV28
CASRPPAGGWTEAFF
TGTGCCAGCAGACCCCCGGCAGGTGGGTGGACTGAAGCTTTCTTT
>TRBJ2-7|TRBD2|-|TRBV5-1
CASGGSVGAGGYEQYF
TGCGCCAGCGGGGGCAGCGTGGGAGCGGGAGGCTACGAGCAGTACTTC
>TRBJ1-5|-|-|TRBV28
CASSFPGVGNQPQHF
TGTGCCAGCAGTTTTCCAGGGGTGGGCAATCAGCCCCAGCATTTT
>TRBJ1-1|TRBD1|few|TRBV5-6
CASSSPGQGYTEAFF
TGTGCCAGCAGCTCACCGGGACAGGGGTACACTGAAGCTTTCTTT
>TRBJ2-7|-|once|TRBV6-2/TRBV6-3
CASSPSTYEQYF
TGTGCCAGCAGTCCCTCGACTTACGAGCAGTACTTC
>TRBJ1-3|-|few|TRBV19
CASNQGGSGNTIYF
TGTGCCAGTAACCAAGGGGGCTCTGGAAACACCATATATTTT
>TRBJ1-2|-|-|TRBV19
CASSKNREIYGYTF
TGTGCCAGTAGTAAGAACAGGGAAATCTATGGCTACACCTTC
>TRBJ2-1|TRBD1|-|TRBV7-3
CASSSSGQGARNEQFF
TGTGCCAGCAGCTCCTCGGGACAGGGGGCGCGGAATGAGCAGTTCTTC
>TRBJ2-3|-|-|TRBV28
CASSLLAGNTDTQYF
TGTGCCAGCAGTTTGTTGGCGGGCAACACAGATACGCAGTATTTT
>TRBJ2-5|TRBD2|-|TRBV5-1
CASTSGFKETQYF
TGTGCCAGCACTAGCGGGTTTAAGGAGACCCAGTACTTC
>TRBJ2-3|TRBD2|-|TRBV28
CASSFFSGGTDTQYF
TGTGCCAGCAGTTTTTTCAGCGGGGGCACAGATACGCAGTATTTT
>TRBJ1-6|TRBD1|-|TRBV5-1
CASSLEGQGVSSPLHF
TGCGCCAGCAGCCTTGAGGGGCAGGGGGTTAGTTCACCCCTCCACTTT
>TRBJ2-1|-|-|TRBV9
CASSVVGGNHNEQFF
TGTGCCAGCAGCGTAGTGGGCGGGAACCACAATGAGCAGTTCTTC
>TRBJ1-6|TRBD1|-|TRBV5-1
CASSLQGTNSPLHF
TGCGCCAGCAGCCTACAGGGGACAAATTCACCCCTCCACTTT
>TRBJ1-5|-|-|TRBV28
CASSDPGFSNQPQHF
TGTGCCAGCAGTGATCCGGGATTTAGCAATCAGCCCCAGCATTTT
>TRBJ2-2|-|-|TRBV3-1/TRBV3-2
CASSRGPGELFF
TGTGCCAGCAGCCGAGGCCCCGGGGAGCTGTTTTTT
>TRBJ2-1|TRBD1|-|TRBV7-3
CASSLDRSRGNNEQFF
TGTGCCAGCAGCTTGGACAGGTCAAGAGGAAACAATGAGCAGTTCTTC
>TRBJ2-1|-|-|TRBV5-4
CASSWAGVSGHNEQFF
TGTGCCAGCAGCTGGGCAGGGGTCTCGGGGCACAATGAGCAGTTCTTC
>TRBJ2-1|TRBD2|-|TRBV18
CASSPGGVRAHEQFF
TGTGCCAGCTCACCGGGGGGGGTTCGGGCACATGAGCAGTTCTTC
>TRBJ1-4|-|few|TRBV2
CASRLETGTNEKLFF
TGTGCCAGCAGACTTGAGACAGGAACTAATGAAAAACTGTTTTTT
>TRBJ2-7|TRBD1|-|TRBV7-6
CASSLVGQGQTYEQYF
TGTGCCAGCAGCTTAGTGGGACAGGGGCAGACCTACGAGCAGTACTTC
>TRBJ1-6|TRBD1|-|TRBV2
CASSSYLTGDSPLHF
TGTGCCAGCAGTTCATACTTGACAGGGGATTCACCCCTCCACTTT
>TRBJ2-1|-|-|TRBV9
CASSLSRSGGSSYNEQFF
TGTGCCAGCAGCCTCTCCCGGTCAGGGGGGAGCTCCTACAATGAGCAGTTCTTC
>TRBJ2-1|TRBD1|-|TRBV4-3
CASSQGDRGLYNEQFF
TGCGCCAGCAGCCAAGGGGACAGGGGGCTCTACAATGAGCAGTTCTTC
>TRBJ2-4|-|-|TRBV30
CAWNPGEGEGAKNIQYF
TGTGCCTGGAATCCGGGCGAGGGGGAGGGAGCCAAAAACATTCAGTACTTC
>TRBJ2-1|-|-|TRBV6-4
CASSQFAEVYLNNEQFF
TGTGCCAGCAGTCAGTTCGCCGAGGTCTATCTCAACAATGAGCAGTTCTTC
>TRBJ1-2|TRBD1|-|TRBV5-6
CASSLVQGANYGYTF
TGTGCCAGCAGCTTGGTACAGGGGGCTAACTATGGCTACACCTTC
>TRBJ2-7|TRBD2|-|TRBV28
CASSLSASGLAGGSYEQYF
TGTGCCAGCAGTTTATCCGCTTCGGGACTAGCGGGAGGCTCCTACGAGCAGTACTTC
>TRBJ2-7|TRBD1|-|TRBV10-3
CAISDPRDRTTYEQYF
TGTGCCATCAGTGACCCCCGGGACAGGACTACCTACGAGCAGTACTTC
>TRBJ2-3|-|-|TRBV5-1
CASSLRVSTDTQYF
TGCGCCAGCAGCTTACGCGTTAGCACAGATACGCAGTATTTT
>TRBJ2-6|-|once|TRBV19
CASSITFLSSGANVLTF
TGTGCCAGTAGTATCACATTCCTCTCCTCTGGGGCCAACGTCCTGACTTTC
>TRBJ2-3|-|-|TRBV19
CASQGRTDTQYF
TGTGCCAGTCAGGGTCGCACAGATACGCAGTATTTT
>TRBJ2-1|TRBD2|-|TRBV4-3
CASSQDWRLAYNEQFF
TGCGCCAGCAGCCAAGATTGGAGACTAGCGTACAATGAGCAGTTCTTC
>TRBJ1-2|TRBD1|once|TRBV5-6
CASSLGPGQGNYGYTF
TGTGCCAGCAGCTTGGGCCCGGGACAGGGAAACTATGGCTACACCTTC
>TRBJ2-6|TRBD1|-|TRBV5-6
CASSLTFDRGYSGANVLTF
TGTGCCAGCAGCTTGACTTTCGACAGGGGTTACTCTGGGGCCAACGTCCTGACTTTC
>TRBJ1-2|-|few|TRBV28
CASRTSGDYGYTF
TGTGCCAGCAGAACTTCAGGGGACTATGGCTACACCTTC
>TRBJ2-1|-|-|TRBV7-8
CASSLFSGEQFF
TGTGCCAGCAGCTTATTCTCGGGTGAGCAGTTCTTC
>TRBJ2-7|-|-|TRBV28
CASTSSGSRNTYEQYF
TGTGCCAGCACGTCCAGCGGGTCTAGAAATACCTACGAGCAGTACTTC
>TRBJ2-1|TRBD2|-|TRBV7-2
CASRAPGGPYNEQFF
TGTGCCAGCAGGGCCCCGGGAGGGCCCTACAATGAGCAGTTCTTC
>TRBJ1-4|TRBD1|-|TRBV25-1
CASRGQGSEKLFF
TGTGCCAGCCGGGGACAGGGGAGTGAAAAACTGTTTTTT
>TRBJ1-2|-|once|TRBV7-9
CASSHGQLYGYTF
TGTGCCAGCAGCCACGGACAGCTCTATGGCTACACCTTC
>TRBJ2-7|TRBD1|-|TRBV6-1
CASSAPGTGVAYEQYF
TGTGCCAGCAGTGCCCCCGGGACAGGGGTCGCTTACGAGCAGTACTTC
>TRBJ1-2|TRBD1|-|TRBV28
CASGTGGTYGYTF
TGTGCCAGCGGGACAGGGGGTACCTATGGCTACACCTTC
>TRBJ2-5|-|-|TRBV6-6
CASSYGRETQYF
TGTGCCAGCAGTTACGGCAGGGAGACCCAGTACTTC
>TRBJ1-3|-|few|TRBV6-5
CASRAASGNTIYF
TGTGCCAGCAGGGCGGCCTCTGGAAACACCATATATTTT
>TRBJ2-5|TRBD2|-|TRBV2
CASSVGGGLAGGRETQYF
TGTGCCAGCAGTGTAGGGGGCGGACTAGCGGGAGGGCGAGAGACCCAGTACTTC
>TRBJ2-6|-|-|TRBV28
CASSYPGLTLTGANVLTF
TGTGCCAGCAGTTACCCGGGACTGACCTTGACTGGGGCCAACGTCCTGACTTTC
>TRBJ2-7|-|-|TRBV5-1
CASSLAAGFLDEQYF
TGCGCCAGCAGCTTGGCGGCAGGGTTCCTGGACGAGCAGTACTTC